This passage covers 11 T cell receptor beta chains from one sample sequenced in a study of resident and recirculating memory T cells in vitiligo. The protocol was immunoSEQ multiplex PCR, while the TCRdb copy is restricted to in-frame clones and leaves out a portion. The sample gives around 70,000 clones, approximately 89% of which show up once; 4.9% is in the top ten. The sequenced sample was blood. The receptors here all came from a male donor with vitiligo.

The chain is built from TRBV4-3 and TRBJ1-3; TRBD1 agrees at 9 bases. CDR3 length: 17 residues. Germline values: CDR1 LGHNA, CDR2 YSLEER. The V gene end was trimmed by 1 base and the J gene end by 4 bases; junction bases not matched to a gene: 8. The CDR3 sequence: CASSQGPTGGQGNTIYF. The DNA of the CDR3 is TGCGCCAGCAGCCAAGGACCTACAGGGGGCCAGGGAAACACCATATATTTT.

CDR3 protein: CASSLSPSEQYF. The DNA of the CDR3 is TGCGCCAGCAGCTTGTCGCCGAGCGAGCAGTACTTC. V and J are TRBV5-1 and TRBJ2-7; D call uncertain. Germline V CDR1 and CDR2: SGHRS, YFSETQ. The CDR3 has 12 amino acids. The ends were cut back, 1 base at V and 6 bases at J, with 8 bases in the middle.

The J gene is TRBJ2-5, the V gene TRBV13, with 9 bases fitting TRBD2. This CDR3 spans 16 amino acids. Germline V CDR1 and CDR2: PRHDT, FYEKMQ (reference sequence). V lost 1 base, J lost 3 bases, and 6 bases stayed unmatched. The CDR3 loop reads CASSLVLAGREETQYF. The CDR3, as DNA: TGTGCCAGCAGCTTAGTCCTAGCGGGGAGAGAAGAGACCCAGTACTTC.

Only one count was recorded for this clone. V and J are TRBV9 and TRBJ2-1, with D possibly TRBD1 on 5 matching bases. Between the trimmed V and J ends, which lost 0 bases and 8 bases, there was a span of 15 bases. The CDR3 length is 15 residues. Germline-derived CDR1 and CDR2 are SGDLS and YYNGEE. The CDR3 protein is CASSVEGNDGDEQFF. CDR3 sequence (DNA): TGTGCCAGCAGCGTAGAGGGGAACGATGGGGATGAGCAGTTCTTC.

The CDR3 coding sequence is TGTGCCAGCAGTTTATTCGATCCCTATAATCCCACCGGGGAGCTGTTTTTT. Its protein product is CASSLFDPYNPTGELFF. The chain employs TRBV27 and TRBJ2-2, with no clear D. This CDR3 is built from 17 residues. Germline CDR1 is MNHEY and CDR2 is SMNVEV (reference sequence). Deletions cut 1 base from V and 4 bases from J, with 16 bases between.

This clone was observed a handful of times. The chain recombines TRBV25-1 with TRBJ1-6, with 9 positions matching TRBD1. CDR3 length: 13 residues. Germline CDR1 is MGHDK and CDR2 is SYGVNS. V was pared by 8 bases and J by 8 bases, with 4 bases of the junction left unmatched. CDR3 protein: CASGWTGDSPLHF. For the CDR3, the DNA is TGTGCCAGCGGATGGACAGGGGATTCACCCCTCCACTTT.

The CDR3 bases are TGCGCCAGCAGCTTGGTTACCGGGACAGCCAATTCACCCCTCCACTTT. Translated, it gives CASSLVTGTANSPLHF. The rearrangement joins TRBV5-1 to TRBJ1-6; the match to TRBD1 covers 7 bases. Germline V gene data show CDR1 as SGHRS and CDR2 as YFSETQ. The CDR3 has 16 amino acids. Trimming at V came to 0 bases and at J to 7 bases, leaving 7 bases not matched to a gene. Drawing the rest from reference TRBV5-1 and TRBJ1-6, the complete variable domain is KAGVTQTPRYLIKTRGQQVTLSCSPISGHRSVSWYQQTPGQGLQFLFEYFSETQRNKGNFPGRFSGRQFSNSRSEMNVSTLELGDSALYLCASSLVTGTANSPLHFGNGTRLTVT.

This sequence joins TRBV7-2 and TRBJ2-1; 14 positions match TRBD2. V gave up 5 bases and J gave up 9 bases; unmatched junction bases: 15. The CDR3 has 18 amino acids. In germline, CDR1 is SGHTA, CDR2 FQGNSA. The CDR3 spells CASSPTPPGLAGEVEQFF. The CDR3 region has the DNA TGTGCCAGCAGCCCCACGCCCCCGGGACTAGCGGGGGAGGTTGAGCAGTTCTTC.

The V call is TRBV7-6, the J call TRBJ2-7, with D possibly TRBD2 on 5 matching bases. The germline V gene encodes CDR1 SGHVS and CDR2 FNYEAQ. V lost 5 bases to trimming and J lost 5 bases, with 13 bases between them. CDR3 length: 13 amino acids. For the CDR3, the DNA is TGTGCCAGCAGCATTGACACTAGAAACGAGCAGTACTTC. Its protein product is CASSIDTRNEQYF.

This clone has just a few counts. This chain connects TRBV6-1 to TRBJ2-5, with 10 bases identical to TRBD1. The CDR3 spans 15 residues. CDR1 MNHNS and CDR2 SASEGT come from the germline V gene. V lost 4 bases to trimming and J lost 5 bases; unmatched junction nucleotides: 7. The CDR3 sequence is CASSAGTGDVETQYF. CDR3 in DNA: TGTGCCAGCAGTGCCGGGACAGGGGATGTGGAGACCCAGTACTTC.

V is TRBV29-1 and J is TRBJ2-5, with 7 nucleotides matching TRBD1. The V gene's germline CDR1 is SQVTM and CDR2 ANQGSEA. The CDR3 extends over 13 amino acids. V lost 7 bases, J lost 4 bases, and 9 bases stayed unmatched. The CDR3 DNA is TGCAGCGCGACAGGGTTAGAGGGAGAGACCCAGTACTTC. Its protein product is CSATGLEGETQYF.